This entry lists 28 T cell receptor beta chains sequenced from one sample in a study of cytomegalovirus exposure and HLA in healthy donors. PCR employed 60 Vbeta and 13 Jbeta primers. Method: immunoSEQ multiplex PCR; TCRdb's copy keeps in-frame clones and lacks some. The sample lists under 250,000 clones; 76% were seen once. Sequenced: PBMCs. The receptors here all came from a man between 18 and 35 years old in good health and CMV-seronegative.

This clone was seen a few times. CDR3 protein: CASSLGTMNTEAFF. As DNA, the CDR3 is TGCGCCAGCAGCTTAGGGACAATGAACACTGAAGCTTTCTTT. The V gene is TRBV5-1, the J gene TRBJ1-1; TRBD1 is a possible D gene (6 bases). Germline lookup yields CDR1 SGHRS and CDR2 YFSETQ. Between the trimmed V and J ends, which lost 2 bases and 0 bases, there was a span of 8 bases. CDR3 size: 14 residues.

The chain is built from TRBV30 and TRBJ2-1; 10 bases match TRBD2. The germline V gene encodes CDR1 GTSNPN and CDR2 SVGIG (reference sequence). J gave up 7 bases and V 0 bases, and 12 bases lay outside the gene matches. The CDR3 extends over 17 amino acids. CDR3 nucleotides: TGTGCCTGGAGTGTAAAATGGTCAGCGGGAGGGCGAAATGAGCAGTTCTTC. Residues: CAWSVKWSAGGRNEQFF.

This clone was seen only once. This chain connects TRBV5-4 to TRBJ2-3; 7 bases map to TRBD1. Trimming at V came to 0 bases and at J to 0 bases, leaving 4 bases not matched to a gene. CDR1 and CDR2 from the germline V gene are SGHNT and YYREEE (reference sequence). The CDR3 runs 16 residues. Here the CDR3 DNA reads TGTGCCAGCAGCTTGGGAGGGACAGTGAGCACAGATACGCAGTATTTT. Amino acids: CASSLGGTVSTDTQYF. Supplemented by reference TRBV5-4 and TRBJ2-3, the full variable domain reads ETGVTQSPTHLIKTRGQQVTLRCSSQSGHNTVSWYQQALGQGPQFIFQYYREEENGRGNFPPRFSGLQFPNYSSELNVNALELDDSALYLCASSLGGTVSTDTQYFGPGTRLTVL.

This chain links TRBV25-1 with TRBJ2-1; perhaps TRBD2 as D (6 bases). The CDR3 spans 13 residues. Trimming left V 4 bases short and J 9 bases short, with 13 bases between. Looked up from germline, CDR1 is MGHDK and CDR2 is SYGVNS. The CDR3 here is CASSAGAPSEQFF. The CDR3 bases are TGTGCCAGCAGTGCGGGAGCCCCATCTGAGCAGTTCTTC.

The chain links TRBV9 to TRBJ1-1; no definite D call. V dropped 2 bases and J dropped 0 bases, with 8 bases sitting between them. This CDR3 comprises 14 residues. Germline assignment: CDR1 SGDLS and CDR2 YYNGEE. CDR3 sequence reads: CASSVTVVNTEAFF. CDR3 DNA sequence: TGTGCCAGCAGCGTCACAGTAGTGAACACTGAAGCTTTCTTT.

This clone has only a few counts. This chain joins TRBV28 and TRBJ1-2; a possible D gene is TRBD1 (5 bases). The V gene's germline CDR1 is MDHEN and CDR2 SYDVKM. V dropped 1 base and J dropped 6 bases, with 9 bases sitting between them. The CDR3 spans 13 residues. CDR3 DNA: TGTGCCAGCAGTTTATCTACAGGACATGGCTACACCTTC. It is translated as CASSLSTGHGYTF.

The CDR3 loop is CASSLLLNSYEQYF. The CDR3 nucleotides read TGTGCCAGCAGCTTACTCCTAAACTCCTACGAGCAGTACTTC. The chain combines TRBV7-2 with TRBJ2-5, with no clear D. The end of the DNA is better explained by TRBJ2-7, so the J call may be wrong. The V gene's germline CDR1 is SGHTA and CDR2 FQGNSA. The CDR3 covers 14 residues.

This CDR3 reads CASSERLAVYNEQFF. CDR3 sequence (DNA): TGTGCCAGCAGTGAGAGGCTAGCGGTGTACAATGAGCAGTTCTTC. The J gene is TRBJ2-1, the V gene TRBV6-1; 7 bases fit TRBD2. The length of the CDR3 is 15 residues. With V trimmed by 3 bases and J by 4 bases, 6 bases remained unmatched. CDR1 and CDR2 (germline): MNHNS, SASEGT.

This clone turned up a few times. The rearrangement uses TRBV5-4 and TRBJ2-5, with 11 nucleotides matching TRBD2. With V trimmed by 2 bases and J by 5 bases, 5 bases remained unmatched. This CDR3 has 15 residues. Germline CDR1 SGHNT, CDR2 YYREEE (reference sequence). The CDR3 is CASSFTIAGGETQYF. DNA for the CDR3: TGTGCCAGCAGCTTCACTATAGCGGGAGGGGAGACCCAGTACTTC.

The V gene is TRBV28, the J gene TRBJ1-5; D is unclear. The CDR3 covers 15 residues. Trimming took 6 bases from V and 3 from J, leaving 15 bases between them. Germline CDR1 and CDR2: MDHEN and SYDVKM. CDR3 sequence reads: CASREQEAANQPQHF. The CDR3 DNA follows: TGTGCCAGCAGAGAGCAGGAGGCTGCCAATCAGCCCCAGCATTTT.

This sequence joins TRBV2 and TRBJ1-2, with a tentative D call TRBD1 (5 bases). The germline V gene encodes CDR1 SNHLY and CDR2 FYNNEI. Trimming removed 4 bases from V and 7 bases from J, with 16 bases in between. The CDR3 is 14 residues long. CDR3 protein: CASSVKTDSSGYTF. DNA for the CDR3: TGTGCCAGCAGTGTAAAGACAGACAGTAGTGGCTACACCTTC. Full variable domain (missing parts from reference TRBV2 and TRBJ1-2): EPEVTQTPSHQVTQMGQEVILRCVPISNHLYFYWYRQILGQKVEFLVSFYNNEISEKSEIFDDQFSVERPDGSNFTLKIRSTKLEDSAMYFCASSVKTDSSGYTFGSGTRLTVV.

The J gene is TRBJ1-1, the V gene TRBV29-1; TRBD1 matches at 9 bases. In germline, CDR1 is SQVTM, CDR2 ANQGSEA. The length of the CDR3 is 13 residues. V lost 7 bases, J lost 4 bases, and 7 bases stayed unmatched. CDR3 DNA sequence: TGCAGCGCGGTACTGGACAGGGGCACTGAAGCTTTCTTT. This sequence encodes CSAVLDRGTEAFF.

This clone was picked up a small number of times. The rearrangement joins TRBV9 to TRBJ2-7, with D possibly being TRBD1 (5 bases). Trimming took 3 bases from V and 6 from J, leaving 16 bases between them. Germline CDR1 SGDLS, CDR2 YYNGEE. The CDR3 totals 14 residues. CDR3 nucleotides: TGTGCCAGCAGCGAAGGGCAGGGCCGCACCGAGCAGTACTTC. Amino acids: CASSEGQGRTEQYF. The full variable domain, completed using reference TRBV9 and TRBJ2-7, is DSGVTQTPKHLITATGQRVTLRCSPRSGDLSVYWYQQSLDQGLQFLIQYYNGEERAKGNILERFSAQQFPDLHSELNLSSLELGDSALYFCASSEGQGRTEQYFGPGTRLTVT.

The V call is TRBV5-5, the J call TRBJ2-7; D may be TRBD2 (5 bases). The germline V gene encodes CDR1 SGHKS and CDR2 YYEKEE (reference sequence). V lost 0 bases and J lost 1, with 8 bases in between. The length of the CDR3 is 14 residues. Here the CDR3 DNA reads TGTGCCAGCAGCTTGGTTGGCGGGTCCTACGAGCAGTACTTC. This gives the protein CASSLVGGSYEQYF.

The V call is TRBV7-2, the J call TRBJ2-7; 7 positions match TRBD2. The length of the CDR3 is 15 residues. V lost 0 bases, J lost 3 bases, and 5 bases stayed unmatched. Germline assignment: CDR1 SGHTA and CDR2 FQGNSA. The DNA for the CDR3 is TGTGCCAGCAGCTTAGCTCGGCTAGCGGTCTACGAGCAGTACTTC. Residues: CASSLARLAVYEQYF.

The V call is TRBV6-1, the J call TRBJ2-2; D is perhaps TRBD1 (5 bases). Deletions cut 9 bases from V and 4 bases from J, with 9 bases between. Germline-derived CDR1 and CDR2 are MNHNS and SASEGT. The CDR3 has 12 residues. DNA for the CDR3: TGTGCCAGTGGACACGGCACCGGGGAGCTGTTTTTT. It codes for CASGHGTGELFF.

The chain is built from TRBV6-1 and TRBJ1-3; unclear D gene. With 6 bases removed from V and 0 bases from J, the gap between germline ends came to 9 bases. The germline CDR1 and CDR2 sequences are MNHNS and SASEGT. The CDR3 runs 14 residues. CDR3 DNA: TGTGCCAGCAGGAGTCGGGGCTCTGGAAACACCATATATTTT. Protein sequence: CASRSRGSGNTIYF.

The rearrangement links TRBV19 to TRBJ1-5; D possibly corresponds to TRBD1 (5 bases). This CDR3 region has 13 residues. From germline, CDR1 is LNHDA and CDR2 SQIVND (reference sequence). V was clipped by 8 bases and J by 0 bases, with 8 bases between them. This chain's CDR3 is CASRGDSNQPQHF. CDR3 DNA sequence: TGTGCCAGTCGGGGGGATAGCAATCAGCCCCAGCATTTT.

This chain uses TRBV27 with TRBJ1-5, with TRBD1 matching 11 bases. This CDR3 region has 17 residues. CDR1 and CDR2 from the germline V gene are MNHEY and SMNVEV (reference sequence). The J segment lost 3 bases and the V segment lost 3 bases, leaving 7 bases of the junction unmatched. In nucleotides, the CDR3 is TGTGCCAGCAGTTTCGTCCCGGGACAGGGGGACAATCAGCCCCAGCATTTT. This translates into CASSFVPGQGDNQPQHF.

The chain has TRBV1 and TRBJ2-1; the DNA was not used to check the table's D call, TRBD2. TRBV1 is a recognized pseudogene. This CDR3 spans 15 amino acids. The CDR3 DNA follows: TGCACCAGCAGCCCGAAGAGCGGAACCTACAATGAGCAGTTCTTC. Translating it yields CTSSPKSGTYNEQFF.

This chain uses TRBV2 with TRBJ2-3; 9 positions match TRBD2. In germline, CDR1 is SNHLY, CDR2 FYNNEI. V gave up 2 bases and J gave up 2 bases; unmatched junction bases: 5. The CDR3 covers 16 residues. The CDR3: CASSEFLAGFTDTQYF. As DNA, the CDR3 is TGTGCCAGCAGTGAATTTCTAGCGGGATTCACAGATACGCAGTATTTT.

The chain recombines TRBV9 with TRBJ1-2; no clear D gene. CDR1 is SGDLS, CDR2 YYNGEE, per germline. With 0 bases removed from V and 0 bases from J, the gap between germline ends came to 9 bases. This CDR3 contains 15 residues. The CDR3 protein is CASSVDTAANYGYTF. CDR3 coding DNA: TGTGCCAGCAGCGTAGATACAGCCGCTAACTATGGCTACACCTTC.

This clone was observed once. The V gene is TRBV4-2, the J gene TRBJ1-1; 8 bases align to TRBD1. The length of the CDR3 is 15 residues. The germline V gene has CDR1 LGHNA and CDR2 YNFKEQ. With V trimmed by 3 bases and J by 5 bases, 8 bases remained unmatched. CDR3 in amino acids: CASSQATGGVTEAFF. The CDR3 coding sequence is TGTGCCAGCAGCCAGGCAACAGGGGGGGTAACTGAAGCTTTCTTT.

V usage is TRBV19 and J usage is TRBJ2-1; TRBD2 aligns across 7 bases. Germline-derived CDR1 and CDR2 are LNHDA and SQIVND (reference sequence). This CDR3 has 16 amino acids. The V segment lost 4 bases and the J segment 9 bases; nucleotides outside the gene matches: 15. The CDR3 is CASSTNGGSFGSEQFF. CDR3 DNA sequence: TGTGCCAGTAGTACTAACGGCGGGAGCTTCGGAAGTGAGCAGTTCTTC.

The rearrangement links TRBV30 to TRBJ2-5; no reliable D call. The V gene's germline CDR1 is GTSNPN and CDR2 SVGIG (reference sequence). Trimming took off 0 bases at V and 5 bases at J, with 10 bases between the two ends. The CDR3 is made up of 13 amino acids. In nucleotides, the CDR3 is TGTGCCTGGAGTGTACGTACAGTGGAGACCCAGTACTTC. Translated, it gives CAWSVRTVETQYF.

The chain links TRBV28 to TRBJ1-2, with no clear D. The CDR3 consists of 13 residues. With 3 bases removed from V and 2 bases from J, the gap between germline ends came to 7 bases. The germline gives CDR1 MDHEN, CDR2 SYDVKM. The CDR3 is CASSFPRNYGYTF. The DNA of the CDR3 is TGTGCCAGCAGTTTTCCGAGGAACTATGGCTACACCTTC.

This chain uses TRBV7-9 with TRBJ1-1; 7 positions agree with TRBD1. Germline loops: CDR1 SEHNR, CDR2 FQNEAQ (reference sequence). The CDR3 contains 15 residues. The junction had 10 bases not matched to a gene; V was cut back by 5 bases and J by 4 bases. The CDR3 DNA reads TGTGCCAGCAGCCCGTACAGGGGCGGTGGCACTGAAGCTTTCTTT. Its translation is CASSPYRGGGTEAFF.

The chain couples TRBV14 to TRBJ2-1; D is unresolved. The CDR3 contains 15 residues. CDR1 SGHDN and CDR2 FVKESK come from the germline V gene. Trimming took off 3 bases at V and 2 bases at J, with 11 bases between the two ends. This CDR3 reads CASSHFNNPYNEQFF. The CDR3 DNA reads TGTGCCAGCAGCCATTTTAACAACCCCTACAATGAGCAGTTCTTC. The full variable domain, in which reference TRBV14 and TRBJ2-1 provide the parts outside the CDR3, is EAGVTQFPSHSVIEKGQTVTLRCDPISGHDNLYWYRRVMGKEIKFLLHFVKESKQDESGMPNNRFLAERTGGTYSTLKVQPAELEDSGVYFCASSHFNNPYNEQFFGPGTRLTVL.